The 15 T cell receptor beta chains reported below all come from one sample, sequenced in a study of shared clonotypes between healthy human individuals (dated by TCRdb to about 2020). The library was obtained by the immunoSEQ multiplex PCR assay. The table was pulled from immuneACCESS by TCRdb, which kept in-frame rearrangements only. Such tables lose some clones; where checked, under half of the loss comes from unresolved V genes, and the rest has no known cause. The sample records around 2.3 million clones, around 95% of which are singletons. The ten largest clones capture around 0.13% of the sample. Sequenced sample: naive CD4+ T cells sorted from blood. The meaning of the sample's cell subset or site label: CD45RA+ positively selected. Source of these receptors: a man aged 18 to 30 in good health.

The rearrangement uses TRBV4-3 and TRBJ2-1; D may be TRBD1 (6 bases). This CDR3 has 13 amino acids. The germline gives CDR1 LGHNA, CDR2 YSLEER. The V end lost 8 bases, the J end lost 9 bases, and 17 bases lay between the germline ends. The CDR3 spells CASSNTQGFEQFF. In nucleotides, the CDR3 is TGCGCCAGCTCGAATACCCAGGGGTTTGAGCAGTTCTTC.

The chain uses TRBV5-1 and TRBJ2-2; D may be TRBD2 (6 bases). Germline values: CDR1 SGHRS, CDR2 YFSETQ. CDR3 length: 13 amino acids. The V and J ends lost 0 bases and 7 bases respectively, with 7 bases between them. The CDR3 nucleotides are TGCGCCAGCAGCTTGGAGGGAGGCGGGGAGCTGTTTTTT. Translation: CASSLEGGGELFF. Variable domain in full (rest from reference TRBV5-1 and TRBJ2-2): KAGVTQTPRYLIKTRGQQVTLSCSPISGHRSVSWYQQTPGQGLQFLFEYFSETQRNKGNFPGRFSGRQFSNSRSEMNVSTLELGDSALYLCASSLEGGGELFFGEGSRLTVL.

The chain employs TRBV9 and TRBJ2-1; 9 bases align to TRBD2. This CDR3 has 19 residues. J gave up 4 bases and V 4 bases, and 18 bases lay outside the gene matches. Germline V gene data show CDR1 as SGDLS and CDR2 as YYNGEE. The CDR3 is CASSPRRPFAGGGYNEQFF. The CDR3 DNA reads as TGTGCCAGCAGCCCCCGTAGACCGTTCGCGGGGGGGGGATACAATGAGCAGTTCTTC.

CDR3 nucleotides: TGTGCCAGCAGCTTGACAGAACTTCAAGAGACCCAGTACTTC. It encodes CASSLTELQETQYF. The chain carries TRBV7-6 and TRBJ2-5, with D perhaps matching TRBD1 (5 bases). The CDR3 has 14 amino acids. The germline V and J ends were trimmed by 3 bases and 2 bases, with 10 bases remaining between them. Germline V gene data show CDR1 as SGHVS and CDR2 as FNYEAQ.

The chain links TRBV5-5 to TRBJ2-3; the match to TRBD1 covers 7 bases. This CDR3 is 16 amino acids long. The junction had 11 bases not matched to a gene; V was cut back by 4 bases and J by 3 bases. Per germline, CDR1 SGHKS and CDR2 YYEKEE (reference sequence). Here the CDR3 DNA reads TGTGCCAGCAGCGCCCTACAGGGGACGGTGACAGATACGCAGTATTTT. Translation gives CASSALQGTVTDTQYF.

This chain links TRBV29-1 with TRBJ2-1, with 9 bases identical to TRBD2. The CDR3 contains 15 residues. V lost 2 bases and J lost 7; bases outside the gene matches: 9. The germline gives CDR1 SQVTM, CDR2 ANQGSEA. CDR3 DNA: TGCAGCGTTGAATTGAGTAGCGGGAGCTGGAATGAGCAGTTCTTC. The encoded protein is CSVELSSGSWNEQFF.

This clone appeared once. The sample holds other DNA sequences that translate to the same CDR3. The V call is TRBV10-3, the J call TRBJ2-2; D is unclear. V lost 8 bases and J 4 bases, leaving 5 bases between the germline ends. The CDR3 is 11 amino acids. Germline V CDR1 and CDR2: ENHRY, SYGVKD. CDR3 amino acids: CAIRSTGELFF. CDR3 nucleotide sequence: TGTGCCATCCGGAGCACCGGGGAGCTGTTTTTT.

This clone was seen a single time. The rearrangement joins TRBV25-1 to TRBJ2-6; D uncertain. This CDR3 spans 15 amino acids. Trimming cost V 4 bases and J 0 bases, with 7 bases left between them. CDR1 MGHDK and CDR2 SYGVNS come from the germline V gene. CDR3 sequence (DNA): TGTGCCAGCAGTGGTGGCGCCTCTGGGGCCAACGTCCTGACTTTC. Protein: CASSGGASGANVLTF.

This clone was counted once. The V call is TRBV9, the J call TRBJ2-4; TRBD2 might be the D (6 bases). This CDR3 spans 16 amino acids. Trimming shortened V by 1 base and J by 6 bases, and 17 bases separated the two germline ends. Germline V gives CDR1 SGDLS, CDR2 YYNGEE. The CDR3 is CASSVSPRRDGNIQYF. Here the CDR3 DNA reads TGTGCCAGCAGCGTATCGCCGAGGCGGGACGGAAACATTCAGTACTTC.

J is TRBJ1-2 and V is TRBV30; D is unresolved. This CDR3 spans 13 amino acids. Germline CDR1 and CDR2: GTSNPN and SVGIG (reference sequence). Trimming took off 0 bases at V and 6 bases at J, with 11 bases between the two ends. The CDR3 loop reads CAWSVILLNGYTF. The DNA for the CDR3 is TGTGCCTGGAGTGTGATTCTACTAAATGGCTACACCTTC.

To note about this clone: This sample includes further DNA sequences coding for the same CDR3. V and J are TRBV2 and TRBJ2-7; 11 nucleotides agree with TRBD2. Germline-derived CDR1 and CDR2 are SNHLY and FYNNEI. With 7 bases clipped from V and 4 bases from J, the junction kept 3 bases outside the gene matches. The CDR3 runs to 13 residues. The CDR3 loop is CASTGTSGYEQYF. For the CDR3, the DNA is TGTGCCAGCACTGGGACTAGCGGTTACGAGCAGTACTTC.

The chain is built from TRBV7-9 and TRBJ1-1; a weak D match, TRBD1 (5 bases). The CDR3 loop spans 13 amino acids. The V end lost 5 bases, the J end lost 1 base, and 8 bases lay between the germline ends. Germline lookup yields CDR1 SEHNR and CDR2 FQNEAQ (reference sequence). The DNA of the CDR3 is TGTGCCAGCAGCATCGGACAGAACACTGAAGCTTTCTTT. This translates into CASSIGQNTEAFF.

The rearrangement joins TRBV11-2 to TRBJ2-3; 10 nucleotides line up with TRBD2. The trim removed 5 bases at V and 0 bases at J, leaving 5 bases unmatched. CDR1 and CDR2 (germline): SGHAT, FQNNGV. This CDR3 is built from 16 residues. The CDR3: CASSIGTSVSTDTQYF. The DNA of the CDR3 is TGTGCCAGCAGCATAGGGACTAGCGTTAGCACAGATACGCAGTATTTT.

V is TRBV6-5 and J is TRBJ2-1; D is uncertain. V lost 0 bases, J lost 4 bases, and 13 bases lay in between. CDR1 is MNHEY and CDR2 is SVGAGI in the germline V gene. The CDR3 runs to 16 residues. CDR3 DNA sequence: TGTGCCAGCAGTTACTCGAAAGGTCTCGCTTACAATGAGCAGTTCTTC. Translation gives CASSYSKGLAYNEQFF.

The sample holds one count of this clone. The chain carries TRBV28 and TRBJ1-2; unclear D gene. V gave up 9 bases and J gave up 5 bases, with 13 bases separating them. From germline, CDR1 is MDHEN and CDR2 SYDVKM. This CDR3 comprises 12 residues. The CDR3 sequence: CASANTVYGYTF. The CDR3 DNA reads as TGTGCCAGTGCTAACACGGTATATGGCTACACCTTC.